This T cell receptor (beta chain) was obtained from a study of blood T cell repertoires in COVID-19. On the study more broadly: T cells, B-cell-depleted T cells, or PBMCs provided the cDNA or gDNA that served as material.

Libraries were prepared by immunoSEQ multiplex PCR; TCRdb keeps only in-frame clonotypes and omits some of them. The table has 200,000 or so clones, around 86% seen once. The germline V gene encodes CDR1 SGHDN and CDR2 FVKESK. Trimming cost V 3 bases and J 4 bases; bases outside gene matches: 7. This CDR3 contains 15 residues. The chain recombines TRBV14 with TRBJ1-2; TRBD1 matches 8 bases. Sequenced input: PBMCs or T cells enriched from blood (not recorded which). The receptor was derived from a woman aged 40 to 50 with acute COVID-19. The CDR3 nucleotides read TGTGCCAGCAGCCAGCGTCCGGGACAGGCCTATGGCTACACCTTC. Amino acids: CASSQRPGQAYGYTF.